The 2 T cell receptor beta chains presented below share a single source sample, sequenced in a study of blood T cell repertoires in COVID-19. Here immunoSEQ multiplex PCR was the method, and the copy in TCRdb shows in-frame clones only, minus some. The table records 110,000 or so clones, around 84% of them present only once. The sample consisted of peripheral blood. The receptors shown here come from a woman of 80 years or more with active or convalescent COVID-19.

The gene calls are TRBV5-1 and TRBJ1-1, with 7 bases lining up with TRBD1. V lost 3 bases, J lost 3 bases, and 2 bases stayed unmatched. The CDR3 runs to 13 residues. Germline CDR1 reads SGHRS; CDR2 reads YFSETQ. The CDR3 is CASSYRGYTEAFF. CDR3 coding DNA: TGCGCCAGCAGCTACAGGGGATACACTGAAGCTTTCTTT.

Only a few counts were recorded for this clone. The chain combines TRBV28 with TRBJ1-1; D is uncertain. CDR1 MDHEN and CDR2 SYDVKM come from the germline V gene. Between the trimmed V and J ends, which lost 3 bases and 6 bases, there was a span of 14 bases. The CDR3 is made up of 14 amino acids. CDR3 coding DNA: TGTGCCAGCAGTTTTGTCGGGGAAGTTTCTGAAGCTTTCTTT. Translating it yields CASSFVGEVSEAFF.